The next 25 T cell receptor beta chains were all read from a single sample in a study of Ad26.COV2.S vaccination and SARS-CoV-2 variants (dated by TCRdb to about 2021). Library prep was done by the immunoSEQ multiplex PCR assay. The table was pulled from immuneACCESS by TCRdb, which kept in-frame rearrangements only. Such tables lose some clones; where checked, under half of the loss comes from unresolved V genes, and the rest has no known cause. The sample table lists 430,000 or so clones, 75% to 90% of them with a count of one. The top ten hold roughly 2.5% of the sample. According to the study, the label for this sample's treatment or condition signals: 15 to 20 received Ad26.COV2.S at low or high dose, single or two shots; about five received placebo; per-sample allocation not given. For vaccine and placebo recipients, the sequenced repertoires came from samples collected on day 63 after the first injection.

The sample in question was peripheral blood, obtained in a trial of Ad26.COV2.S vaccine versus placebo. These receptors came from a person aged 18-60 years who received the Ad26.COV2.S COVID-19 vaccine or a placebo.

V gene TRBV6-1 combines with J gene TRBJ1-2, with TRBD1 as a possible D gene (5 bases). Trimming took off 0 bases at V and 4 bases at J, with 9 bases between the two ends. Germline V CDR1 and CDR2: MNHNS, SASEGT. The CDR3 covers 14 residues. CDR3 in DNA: TGTGCCAGCAGTGAAGCTGGGGCTTTCTATGGCTACACCTTC. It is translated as CASSEAGAFYGYTF.

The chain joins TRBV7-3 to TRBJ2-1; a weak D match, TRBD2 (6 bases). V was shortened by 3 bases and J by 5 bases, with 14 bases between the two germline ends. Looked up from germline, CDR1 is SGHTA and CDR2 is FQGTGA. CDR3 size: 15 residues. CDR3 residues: CASSFRGGDHNEQFF. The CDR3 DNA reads TGTGCCAGCAGCTTTCGGGGCGGGGACCACAATGAGCAGTTCTTC. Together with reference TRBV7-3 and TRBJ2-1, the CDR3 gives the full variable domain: GAGVSQTPSNKVTEKGKYVELRCDPISGHTALYWYRQSLGQGPEFLIYFQGTGAADDSGLPNDRFFAVRPEGSVSTLKIQRTERGDSAVYLCASSFRGGDHNEQFFGPGTRLTVL.

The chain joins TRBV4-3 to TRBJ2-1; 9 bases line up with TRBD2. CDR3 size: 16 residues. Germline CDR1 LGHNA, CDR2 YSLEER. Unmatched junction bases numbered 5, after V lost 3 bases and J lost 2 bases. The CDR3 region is CASSHLAGTAYNEQFF. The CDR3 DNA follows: TGCGCCAGCAGCCACCTAGCGGGAACCGCCTACAATGAGCAGTTCTTC.

The DNA for the CDR3 is TGTGCCAGCAGCCAAGCGGGACAGGGTTGGGACACTGAAGCTTTCTTT. Translated, it gives CASSQAGQGWDTEAFF. The chain is built from TRBV9 and TRBJ1-1; 9 bases align to TRBD1. Germline values: CDR1 SGDLS, CDR2 YYNGEE. The CDR3 sequence is 16 residues long. Unmatched junction bases numbered 10, after V lost 4 bases and J lost 3 bases.

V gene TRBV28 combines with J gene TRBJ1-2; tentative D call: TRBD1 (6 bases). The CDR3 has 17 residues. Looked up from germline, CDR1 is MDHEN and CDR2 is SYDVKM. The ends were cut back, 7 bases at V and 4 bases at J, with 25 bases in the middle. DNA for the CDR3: TGTGCCAGCACCTGGGAAACAGGGAGACAATTAAGCTATGGCTACACCTTC. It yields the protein CASTWETGRQLSYGYTF.

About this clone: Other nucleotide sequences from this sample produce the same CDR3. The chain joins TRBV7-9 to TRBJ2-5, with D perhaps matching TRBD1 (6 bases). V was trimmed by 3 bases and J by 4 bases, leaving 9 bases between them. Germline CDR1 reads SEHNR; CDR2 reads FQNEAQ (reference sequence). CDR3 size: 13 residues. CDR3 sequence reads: CASSLAGVETQYF. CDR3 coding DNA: TGTGCCAGCAGCTTGGCAGGGGTAGAGACCCAGTACTTC. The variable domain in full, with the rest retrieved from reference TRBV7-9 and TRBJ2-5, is DTGVSQNPRHKITKRGQNVTFRCDPISEHNRLYWYRQTLGQGPEFLTYFQNEAQLEKSRLLSDRFSAERPKGSFSTLEIQRTEQGDSAMYLCASSLAGVETQYFGPGTRLLVL.

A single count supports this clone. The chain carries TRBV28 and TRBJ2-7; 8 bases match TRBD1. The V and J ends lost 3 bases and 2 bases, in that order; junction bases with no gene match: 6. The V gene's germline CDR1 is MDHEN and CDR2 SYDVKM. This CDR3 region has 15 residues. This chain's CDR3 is CASSFSRTGTYEQYV. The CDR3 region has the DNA TGTGCCAGCAGTTTTTCCCGGACAGGGACCTACGAGCAGTACGTC.

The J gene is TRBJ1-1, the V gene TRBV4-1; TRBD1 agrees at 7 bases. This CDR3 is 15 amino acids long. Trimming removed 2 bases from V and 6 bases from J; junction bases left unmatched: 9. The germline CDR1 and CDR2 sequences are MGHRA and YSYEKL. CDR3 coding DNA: TGCGCCAGCAGCCAACCCGACAGGGAGGGCGCTGAAGCTTTCTTT. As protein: CASSQPDREGAEAFF.

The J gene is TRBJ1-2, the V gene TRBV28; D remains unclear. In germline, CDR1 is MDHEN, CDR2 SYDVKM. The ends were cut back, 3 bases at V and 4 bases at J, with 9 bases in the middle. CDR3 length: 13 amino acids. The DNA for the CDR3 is TGTGCCAGCAGTTTGTTCCATTCCTATGGCTACACCTTC. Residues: CASSLFHSYGYTF.

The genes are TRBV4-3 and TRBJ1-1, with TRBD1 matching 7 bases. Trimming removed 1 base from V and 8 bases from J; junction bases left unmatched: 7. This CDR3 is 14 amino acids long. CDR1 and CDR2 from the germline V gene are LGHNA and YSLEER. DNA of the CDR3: TGCGCCAGCAGCCAAGTCACAGGGGAAGGAGAAGCTTTCTTT. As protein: CASSQVTGEGEAFF.

The CDR3 loop reads CASSLSGANTGELFF. CDR3 nucleotide sequence: TGTGCCAGCAGCTTATCAGGAGCAAACACCGGGGAGCTGTTTTTT. The rearrangement joins TRBV7-9 to TRBJ2-2; no clear D gene. The CDR3 runs 15 residues. Trimming took off 2 bases at V and 2 bases at J, with 9 bases between the two ends. Germline V gene data show CDR1 as SEHNR and CDR2 as FQNEAQ (reference sequence).

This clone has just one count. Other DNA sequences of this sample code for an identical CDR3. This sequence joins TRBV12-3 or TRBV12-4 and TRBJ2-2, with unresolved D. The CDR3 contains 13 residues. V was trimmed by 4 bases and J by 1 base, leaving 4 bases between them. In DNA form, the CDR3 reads TGTGCCAGCAGTTCTAGGAACACCGGGGAGCTGTTTTTT. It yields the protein CASSSRNTGELFF.

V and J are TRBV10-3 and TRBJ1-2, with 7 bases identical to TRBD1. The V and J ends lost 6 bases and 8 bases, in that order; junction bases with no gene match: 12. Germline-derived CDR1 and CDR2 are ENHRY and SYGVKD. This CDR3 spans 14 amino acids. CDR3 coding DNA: TGTGCCATCAGCCTTCAACAGGGGATTTTAGGCTACACCTTC. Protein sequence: CAISLQQGILGYTF.

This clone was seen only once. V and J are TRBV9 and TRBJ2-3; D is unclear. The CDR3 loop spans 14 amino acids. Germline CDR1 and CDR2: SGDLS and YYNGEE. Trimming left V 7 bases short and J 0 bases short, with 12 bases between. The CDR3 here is CASAGQISTDTQYF. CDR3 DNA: TGTGCCAGCGCTGGGCAGATTAGCACAGATACGCAGTATTTT.

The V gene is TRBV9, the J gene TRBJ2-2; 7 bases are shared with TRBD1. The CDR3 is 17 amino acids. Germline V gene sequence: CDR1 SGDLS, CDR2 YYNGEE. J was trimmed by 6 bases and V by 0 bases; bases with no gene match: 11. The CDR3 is CASSVGGGQGVAGELFF. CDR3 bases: TGTGCCAGCAGCGTAGGAGGAGGTCAGGGGGTAGCCGGGGAGCTGTTTTTT. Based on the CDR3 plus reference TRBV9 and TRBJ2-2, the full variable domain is DSGVTQTPKHLITATGQRVTLRCSPRSGDLSVYWYQQSLDQGLQFLIQYYNGEERAKGNILERFSAQQFPDLHSELNLSSLELGDSALYFCASSVGGGQGVAGELFFGEGSRLTVL.

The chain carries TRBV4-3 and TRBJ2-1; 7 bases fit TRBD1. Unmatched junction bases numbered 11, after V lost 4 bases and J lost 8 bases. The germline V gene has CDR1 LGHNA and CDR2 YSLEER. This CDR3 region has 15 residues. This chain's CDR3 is CASSLTWKGGYEQFF. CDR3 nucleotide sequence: TGCGCCAGCAGCCTAACCTGGAAAGGGGGCTATGAGCAGTTCTTC.

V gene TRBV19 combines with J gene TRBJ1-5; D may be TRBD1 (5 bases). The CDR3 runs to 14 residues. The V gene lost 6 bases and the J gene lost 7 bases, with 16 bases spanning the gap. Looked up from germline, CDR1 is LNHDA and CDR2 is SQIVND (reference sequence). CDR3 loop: CASSLGQGGQPQHF. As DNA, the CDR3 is TGTGCCAGTAGCCTAGGGCAGGGAGGGCAGCCCCAGCATTTT.

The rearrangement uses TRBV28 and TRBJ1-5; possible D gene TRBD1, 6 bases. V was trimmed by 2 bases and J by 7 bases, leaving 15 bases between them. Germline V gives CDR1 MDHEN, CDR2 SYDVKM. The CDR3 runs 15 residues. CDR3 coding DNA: TGTGCCAGCAGTTTAACGGGGGCTGGGAACCAGCCCCAGCATTTT. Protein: CASSLTGAGNQPQHF.

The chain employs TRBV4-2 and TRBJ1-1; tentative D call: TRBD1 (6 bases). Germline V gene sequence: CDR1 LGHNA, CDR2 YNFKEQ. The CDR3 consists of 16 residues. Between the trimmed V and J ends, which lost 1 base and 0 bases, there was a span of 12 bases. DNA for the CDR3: TGTGCCAGCAGCCAAGGGACAGCGGGGGTGAACACTGAAGCTTTCTTT. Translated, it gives CASSQGTAGVNTEAFF.

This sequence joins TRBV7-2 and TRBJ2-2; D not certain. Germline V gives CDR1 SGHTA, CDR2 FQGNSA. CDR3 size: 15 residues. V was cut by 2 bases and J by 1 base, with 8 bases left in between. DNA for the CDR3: TGTGCCAGCAGCTTATTTGCAAGGAACACCGGGGAGCTGTTTTTT. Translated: CASSLFARNTGELFF. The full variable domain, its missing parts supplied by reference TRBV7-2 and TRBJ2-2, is GAGVSQSPSNKVTEKGKDVELRCDPISGHTALYWYRQSLGQGLEFLIYFQGNSAPDKSGLPSDRFSAERTGGSVSTLTIQRTQQEDSAVYLCASSLFARNTGELFFGEGSRLTVL.

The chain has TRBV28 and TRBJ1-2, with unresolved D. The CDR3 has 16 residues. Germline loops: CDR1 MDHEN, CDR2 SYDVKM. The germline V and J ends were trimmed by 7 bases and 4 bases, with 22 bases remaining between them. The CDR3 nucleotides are TGTGCCAGCAATTCCCCTAAGGGCAGCCTGACCTATGGCTACACCTTC. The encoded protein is CASNSPKGSLTYGYTF.

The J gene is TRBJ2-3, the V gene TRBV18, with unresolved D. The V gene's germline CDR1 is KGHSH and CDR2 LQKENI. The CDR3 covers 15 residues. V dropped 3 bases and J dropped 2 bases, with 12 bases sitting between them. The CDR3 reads CASSPSLGTTDTQYF. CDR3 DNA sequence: TGTGCCAGCTCACCCTCCCTCGGAACCACAGATACGCAGTATTTT.

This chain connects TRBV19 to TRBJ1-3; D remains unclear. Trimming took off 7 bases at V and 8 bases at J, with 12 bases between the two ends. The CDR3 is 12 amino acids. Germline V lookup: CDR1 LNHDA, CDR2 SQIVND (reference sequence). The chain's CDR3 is CASKADGDTIYF. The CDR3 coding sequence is TGTGCCAGTAAGGCCGATGGGGACACCATATATTTT.

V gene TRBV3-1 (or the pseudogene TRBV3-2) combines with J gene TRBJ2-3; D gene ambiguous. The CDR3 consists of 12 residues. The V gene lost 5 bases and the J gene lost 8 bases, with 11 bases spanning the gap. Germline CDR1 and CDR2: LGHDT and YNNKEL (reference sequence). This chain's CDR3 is CASSTRPGTQYF. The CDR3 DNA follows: TGTGCCAGCAGCACCCGCCCGGGTACGCAGTATTTT.

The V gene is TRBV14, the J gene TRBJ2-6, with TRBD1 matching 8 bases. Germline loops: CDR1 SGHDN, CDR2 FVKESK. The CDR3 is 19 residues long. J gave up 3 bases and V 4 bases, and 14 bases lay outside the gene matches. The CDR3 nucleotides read TGTGCCAGCAGCCTTCATCCGGGACAGGCCTTCGTTGGGGCCAACGTCCTGACTTTC. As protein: CASSLHPGQAFVGANVLTF. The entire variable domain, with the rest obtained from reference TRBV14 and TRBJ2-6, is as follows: EAGVTQFPSHSVIEKGQTVTLRCDPISGHDNLYWYRRVMGKEIKFLLHFVKESKQDESGMPNNRFLAERTGGTYSTLKVQPAELEDSGVYFCASSLHPGQAFVGANVLTFGAGSRLTVL.